These 24 T cell receptor beta chains share one sample of origin, sequenced in a study of blood T cells in healthy people across ages. Alongside a J-beta primer mix, a sample-barcoded 5' primer served in a second PCR lasting about 6 to 12 cycles. TCRdb fed the 5' RACE reads into MiXCR, producing one record per CDR3 protein. The repertoire holds some 790,000 distinct CDR3 sequences, with more than 25% as singletons. The sample consisted of blood. The receptors here all came from a woman of 80 years or more in good health.

The chain combines TRBV7-2 with TRBJ2-3; the D gene is possibly TRBD2 (6 bases). The CDR3 spans 16 residues. From germline, CDR1 is SGHTA and CDR2 FQGNSA. Trimming took 6 bases from V and 4 from J, leaving 20 bases between them. CDR3 region: CASSLDYLEGPDTQYF. Written as DNA, the CDR3 is TGTGCCAGCAGTTTGGACTACCTTGAGGGGCCAGATACGCAGTATTTT. Combining the CDR3 with reference TRBV7-2 and TRBJ2-3 gives the whole variable domain GAGVSQSPSNKVTEKGKDVELRCDPISGHTALYWYRQSLGQGLEFLIYFQGNSAPDKSGLPSDRFSAERTGGSVSTLTIQRTQQEDSAVYLCASSLDYLEGPDTQYFGPGTRLTVL.

This clonotype came up many times. The J gene is TRBJ2-3, the V gene TRBV9, with D hard to call. Germline lookup yields CDR1 SGDLS and CDR2 YYNGEE. Trimming stripped 4 bases from V and 4 bases from J, with 13 bases between. This CDR3 is 14 amino acids long. The chain's CDR3 is CASSLRQRPDTQYF. The DNA of the CDR3 is TGTGCCAGCAGCCTCCGACAACGGCCAGATACGCAGTATTTT.

This clonotype occurred many times. The chain employs TRBV3-1 and TRBJ2-7; D gene uncertain. Germline CDR1 is LGHDT and CDR2 is YNNKEL (reference sequence). Trimming took 1 base from V and 2 from J, leaving 12 bases between them. The CDR3 contains 15 residues. The CDR3 spells CASSQVRQAAYEQYF. The CDR3, as DNA: TGTGCCAGCAGCCAAGTTCGGCAGGCAGCCTACGAGCAGTACTTC.

This chain joins TRBV29-1 and TRBJ1-1, with D maybe TRBD1 (5 bases). V shed 6 bases and J shed 2 bases, with 10 bases lying between them. The CDR3 length is 12 residues. The V gene's germline CDR1 is SQVTM and CDR2 ANQGSEA. CDR3 sequence reads: CSVGLINTEAFF. CDR3 DNA sequence: TGCAGCGTGGGACTGATCAACACTGAAGCTTTCTTT.

This clonotype occurred many times. Here the CDR3 DNA reads TGTGCCAGCAGCCGAATGGGACAAGCTATGAATGAGCAGTTCTTC. Translated, it gives CASSRMGQAMNEQFF. This chain joins TRBV7-6 and TRBJ2-1; tentatively, D is TRBD1 (6 bases). The CDR3 has 15 residues. Germline V CDR1 and CDR2: SGHVS, FNYEAQ. Trimming took 5 bases from V and 7 from J, leaving 18 bases between them.

This clonotype has ten or more counts. The gene calls are TRBV5-1 and TRBJ1-1; TRBD1 might be the D (6 bases). CDR3 length: 15 amino acids. V was shortened by 4 bases and J by 4 bases, with 17 bases between the two germline ends. Germline loops: CDR1 SGHRS, CDR2 YFSETQ. The CDR3 DNA reads as TGCGCCAGCAGCGACCAAGGGGGGTTTGGCACTGAAGCTTTCTTT. It is translated as CASSDQGGFGTEAFF.

The chain recombines TRBV5-1 with TRBJ1-2, with 7 nucleotides matching TRBD1. V lost 0 bases and J lost 2; bases outside the gene matches: 4. This CDR3 is 15 amino acids long. Germline CDR1 and CDR2: SGHRS and YFSETQ. CDR3 DNA: TGCGCCAGCAGCTTGGACAGGGGAACCAACTATGGCTACACCTTC. Translated, it gives CASSLDRGTNYGYTF.

The chain uses TRBV6-2 or TRBV6-3 and TRBJ2-3; TRBD2 is a possible D gene (5 bases). The V gene lost 9 bases and the J gene lost 1 base, with 14 bases spanning the gap. Germline V CDR1 and CDR2: MNHEY, SVGEGT. The length of the CDR3 is 14 residues. The CDR3 bases are TGTGCCAGTACGGGGTCGATCGGCACAGATACGCAGTATTTT. This encodes CASTGSIGTDTQYF.

This clonotype was observed many times. The chain links TRBV29-1 to TRBJ2-3; 8 bases line up with TRBD1. Germline CDR1 reads SQVTM; CDR2 reads ANQGSEA. This CDR3 spans 13 amino acids. J was trimmed by 0 bases and V by 8 bases; bases with no gene match: 4. CDR3 nucleotide sequence: TGCAGCATGGGACAGGATAGCACAGATACGCAGTATTTT. Translation: CSMGQDSTDTQYF.

This clonotype has only a few counts. A read error may be the cause here, since a much bigger clone is one base away. The V gene is TRBV5-1, the J gene TRBJ2-1, with TRBD2 matching 7 bases. Germline V lookup: CDR1 SGHRS, CDR2 YFSETQ. V lost 4 bases to trimming and J lost 8 bases; unmatched junction nucleotides: 9. The CDR3 sequence is 14 residues long. The CDR3 coding sequence is TGCGCCAGCAGCGTGCAAGCGGGGAATTATGAGCAGTTCTTC. The encoded protein is CASSVQAGNYEQFF.

This clonotype occurred a few times. The CDR3 sequence: CSVARGIPGEKLFF. The CDR3 DNA follows: TGCAGCGTCGCCCGGGGGATACCTGGGGAAAAACTGTTTTTT. The chain has TRBV29-1 and TRBJ1-4; tentative D call: TRBD1 (5 bases). The CDR3 length is 14 residues. Deletions cut 6 bases from V and 8 bases from J, with 19 bases between. Germline V gene lookup returns CDR1 SQVTM and CDR2 ANQGSEA.

V is TRBV19 and J is TRBJ2-3; D remains ambiguous. Trimming removed 6 bases from V and 0 bases from J, with 10 bases in between. The CDR3 length is 14 residues. Germline V gene lookup returns CDR1 LNHDA and CDR2 SQIVND (reference sequence). In DNA, the CDR3 is TGTGCCAGTAGAGTGGCGATGAGCACAGATACGCAGTATTTT. Translated: CASRVAMSTDTQYF.

The chain employs TRBV5-5 and TRBJ1-5; D gene uncertain. V lost 2 bases and J lost 4, with 16 bases in between. This CDR3 is built from 16 residues. CDR1 and CDR2 (germline): SGHKS, YYEKEE (reference sequence). The CDR3 nucleotides are TGTGCCAGCAGCTTTTCTGGCGGGATCGGGAATCAGCCCCAGCATTTT. It yields the protein CASSFSGGIGNQPQHF.

As to this clonotype: A much larger clone differs by one base, so this may be a read error. The CDR3 reads CASRGQAGVNEQYF. The DNA for the CDR3 is TGCGCCAGCAGGGGACAGGCGGGCGTCAATGAGCAGTACTTC. The chain combines TRBV10-2 with TRBJ2-5; 8 bases line up with TRBD1. CDR1 is WSHSY, CDR2 SAAADI, per germline. This CDR3 comprises 14 residues. V lost 6 bases to trimming and J lost 11 bases; unmatched junction nucleotides: 14.

This clonotype was found many times. V and J are TRBV10-1 and TRBJ2-7, with TRBD2 identical over 10 bases. This CDR3 comprises 13 residues. Germline V gene sequence: CDR1 WNHNN, CDR2 SYGVQD (reference sequence). The J segment lost 3 bases and the V segment lost 9 bases, leaving 5 bases of the junction unmatched. This CDR3 reads CARLAGGRYEQYF. The CDR3 bases are TGCGCCAGATTAGCGGGGGGACGCTACGAGCAGTACTTC.

This clonotype appeared many times. This chain links TRBV27 with TRBJ2-1, with 9 positions matching TRBD2. The V and J ends lost 4 bases and 6 bases, in that order; junction bases with no gene match: 7. Germline V gene data show CDR1 as MNHEY and CDR2 as SMNVEV (reference sequence). The CDR3 consists of 15 residues. The CDR3, as DNA: TGTGCCAGCAGTTCCCCGGGACTAGCAGTCAATGAGCAGTTCTTC. Protein sequence: CASSSPGLAVNEQFF.

As concerns this clonotype: A much bigger clone sits one base away, suggesting this may be a read error. The final CDR3 position lacks the conserved phenylalanine or tryptophan, pointing to a likely read error. The V and J genes are TRBV5-7 and TRBJ2-5; D is perhaps TRBD2 (5 bases). TRBV5-7 is marked as an open reading frame, function uncertain. V dropped 5 bases and J dropped 1 base, with 21 bases sitting between them. The CDR3 is 17 residues long. The CDR3 sequence: CASRLGRSRTFQETQYC. DNA for the CDR3: TGTGCCAGCAGACTAGGACGCAGCCGGACTTTCCAAGAGACCCAGTACTGC.

This clonotype was observed at least ten times. The rearrangement uses TRBV6-5 and TRBJ2-6; D is undetermined. The germline gives CDR1 MNHEY, CDR2 SVGAGI. The CDR3 spans 20 residues. V dropped 0 bases and J dropped 0 bases, with 18 bases sitting between them. CDR3 sequence (DNA): TGTGCCAGCAGTTACTCTAGACTTGTCCTGGCCGCCTCTGGGGCCAACGTCCTGACTTTC. It specifies CASSYSRLVLAASGANVLTF.

This clonotype was seen a handful of times. V and J are TRBV12-3 or TRBV12-4 and TRBJ2-1; tentative D call: TRBD1 (6 bases). The DNA end is more similar to TRBJ2-7, so the J call may be wrong. The CDR3 is 13 amino acids. CDR3 region: CASAGQTYNEQYF. In DNA, the CDR3 is TGTGCCAGCGCCGGACAGACCTACAATGAGCAGTACTTC.

This clonotype appeared many times. The genes are TRBV7-8 and TRBJ2-5, with a possible D match to TRBD2 (7 bases). Trimming pared 0 bases from V and 5 bases from J, leaving 13 bases between. The CDR3 loop spans 15 amino acids. Per the germline V gene, CDR1 is SGHVS and CDR2 is FQNEAQ. The CDR3 is CASSLADGGRETQYF. CDR3 nucleotide sequence: TGTGCCAGCAGCTTAGCCGACGGGGGGCGGGAGACCCAGTACTTC.

With respect to this clonotype: A read error may be the cause here, since a much bigger clone is one base away. The CDR3 is CASSQHRRGETQYF. DNA for the CDR3: TGTGCCAGCAGCCAACACAGGCGGGGAGAGACCCAGTACTTC. V and J are TRBV3-1 and TRBJ2-4, with D perhaps TRBD2 (6 bases). Judging by the DNA end, TRBJ2-5 fits better; the J call may be wrong. This CDR3 region has 14 residues. Germline CDR1 reads LGHDT; CDR2 reads YNNKEL (reference sequence).

For this clonotype: This may be a read error: a much more frequent sequence differs by one nucleotide. The chain links TRBV6-5 to TRBJ2-1, with 9 positions matching TRBD2. This CDR3 has 16 amino acids. Germline CDR1 MNHEY, CDR2 SVGAGI. The V gene end was trimmed by 0 bases and the J gene end by 7 bases; junction bases not matched to a gene: 7. The CDR3 here is CASSYSSRGGRNEQFF. The CDR3 coding sequence is TGTGCCAGCAGTTACTCCTCGCGGGGGGGCCGGAATGAGCAGTTCTTC.

This clonotype showed up just a few times. The chain carries TRBV27 and TRBJ1-6; D not certain. The length of the CDR3 is 15 residues. V lost 7 bases to trimming and J lost 7 bases, with 17 bases between them. The germline gives CDR1 MNHEY, CDR2 SMNVEV (reference sequence). DNA for the CDR3: TGTGCCAGCAATCCCGCGGGCTCTTTAAATTCACCCCTCCACTTT. Protein sequence: CASNPAGSLNSPLHF.

Regarding this clonotype: One end of the junction fails to match germline, which may point to a read error. The CDR3 DNA is TGTGCCAGCAGTGTCGACTGGGGAAGCACAGATACACAGTATTTT. Translated, it gives CASSVDWGSTDTQYF. The V gene is TRBV6-1, the J gene TRBJ2-3; no reliable D call. The CDR3 is made up of 15 amino acids. The germline V gene has CDR1 MNHNS and CDR2 SASEGT.